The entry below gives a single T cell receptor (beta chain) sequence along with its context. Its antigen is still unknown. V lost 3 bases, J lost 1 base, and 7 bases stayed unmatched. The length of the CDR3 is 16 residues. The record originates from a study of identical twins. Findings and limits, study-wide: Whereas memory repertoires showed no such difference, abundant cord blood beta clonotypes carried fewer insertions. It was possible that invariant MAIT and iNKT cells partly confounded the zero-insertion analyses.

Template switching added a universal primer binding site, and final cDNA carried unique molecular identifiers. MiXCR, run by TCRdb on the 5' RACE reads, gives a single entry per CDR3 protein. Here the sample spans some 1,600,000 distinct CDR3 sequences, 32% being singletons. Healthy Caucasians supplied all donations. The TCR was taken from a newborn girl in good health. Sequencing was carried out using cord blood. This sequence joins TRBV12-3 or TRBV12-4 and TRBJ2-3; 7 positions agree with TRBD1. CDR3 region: CASSFAAGGRTDTQYF. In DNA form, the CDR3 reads TGTGCCAGCAGTTTTGCGGCAGGGGGACGCACAGATACGCAGTATTTT.